These 6 T cell receptor beta chains were sequenced from one sample in a study of neurological immune-mediated disorders. Each CDR3 protein gets one entry after TCRdb re-called the 5' RACE reads with MiXCR. The repertoire holds approximately 30,000 distinct CDR3 sequences, with more than 14% as singletons. The sample consisted of PBMCs. Receptors were obtained from a man between 65 and 80 years old in good health.

This clonotype was observed at least ten times. The chain links TRBV5-1 to TRBJ2-7; 11 nucleotides match TRBD1. The CDR3 covers 12 residues. The germline CDR1 and CDR2 sequences are SGHRS and YFSETQ. Unmatched junction bases numbered 8, after V lost 5 bases and J lost 13 bases. The DNA of the CDR3 is TGCGCCAGCAGGGAAGGACAGGGGGCTTGCTACTTC. This codes for CASREGQGACYF. Looking up the rest from reference TRBV5-1 and TRBJ2-7 gives the full variable domain: KAGVTQTPRYLIKTRGQQVTLSCSPISGHRSVSWYQQTPGQGLQFLFEYFSETQRNKGNFPGRFSGRQFSNSRSEMNVSTLELGDSALYLCASREGQGACYFGPGTRLTVT.

This clonotype was detected ten times or more. The chain links TRBV24-1 to TRBJ2-1; tentatively, D is TRBD1 or TRBD2 (5 bases each). This CDR3 contains 16 residues. Deletions cut 4 bases from V and 5 bases from J, with 17 bases between. CDR1 and CDR2 (germline): KGHDR, SFDVKD. CDR3 in amino acids: CATSEKTGRQHNEQFF. CDR3 bases: TGTGCCACCAGTGAAAAAACGGGACGGCAACACAATGAGCAGTTCTTC.

This clonotype was counted at least ten times. This rearrangement joins TRBV29-1 to TRBJ1-1; TRBD1 agrees at 7 bases. The CDR3 runs to 14 residues. Per the germline V gene, CDR1 is SQVTM and CDR2 is ANQGSEA. V shed 6 bases, J shed 0 bases, and the junction held 7 bases outside the gene matches. CDR3 protein: CSVAYRGMNTEAFF. The CDR3 DNA is TGCAGCGTCGCATACAGGGGAATGAACACTGAAGCTTTCTTT. Full variable domain (missing parts from reference TRBV29-1 and TRBJ1-1): SAVISQKPSRDICQRGTSLTIQCQVDSQVTMMFWYRQQPGQSLTLIATANQGSEATYESGFVIDKFPISRPNLTFSTLTVSNMSPEDSSIYLCSVAYRGMNTEAFFGQGTRLTVV.

By share, this clonotype ranks as medium-sized (0.01 to 0.1%). This sequence joins TRBV9 and TRBJ2-7; 7 nucleotides match TRBD2. V was pared by 4 bases and J by 6 bases, with 7 bases of the junction left unmatched. The germline V gene has CDR1 SGDLS and CDR2 YYNGEE. This CDR3 region has 13 residues. Here the CDR3 reads CASSSGGRAEQYF. CDR3 in DNA: TGTGCCAGCAGCTCCGGGGGGAGGGCCGAGCAGTACTTC.

The V call is TRBV4-2, the J call TRBJ2-7, with D possibly being TRBD1 or TRBD2 (6 bases each). The CDR3 totals 13 residues. V gave up 0 bases and J gave up 7 bases, with 10 bases separating them. CDR1 is LGHNA, CDR2 YNFKEQ, per germline. The CDR3 nucleotides read TGTGCCAGCAGCCAAGATTGGGGGGCTGAGCAGTACTTC. Translation: CASSQDWGAEQYF.

This clonotype came up many times. The rearrangement uses TRBV20-1 and TRBJ2-3; maybe TRBD2 (5 bases). Trimming shortened V by 3 bases and J by 3 bases, and 10 bases separated the two germline ends. Germline V gene sequence: CDR1 DFQATT, CDR2 SNEGSKA (reference sequence). The CDR3 extends over 13 amino acids. As DNA, the CDR3 is TGCAGTGCTAGTCTTGTAGCGACAGATACGCAGTATTTT. Amino acids: CSASLVATDTQYF.